This T cell receptor (beta chain) came from a study of blood T cell repertoires in COVID-19. Original processing notes: Reference gene primers were amplified, and this amplification served to estimate nucleated cell counts. TCRdb keeps only in-frame clones here, not all; method: immunoSEQ multiplex PCR. The V and J calls and clone size are taken from that table; D and trimming were inferred from the DNA. The table shows approximately 230,000 clones, with around 86% occurring only once. CDR1 is GTSNPN, CDR2 SVGIG, per germline (reference sequence). The CDR3 has 14 amino acids. Between the trimmed V and J ends, which lost 0 bases and 7 bases, there was a span of 13 bases. Symptom resolution, clearance, or two negative PCRs marked donors in Cohort 3 as recovered.

V and J are TRBV30 and TRBJ2-1, with D perhaps matching TRBD2 (7 bases). The specimen was PBMCs or T cells enriched from blood (not recorded which). This TCR was sampled from a man between 40 and 49 years old who had recovered from COVID-19. The CDR3: CAWSVRAGANEQFF. The CDR3 DNA is TGTGCCTGGAGTGTTAGGGCGGGGGCAAATGAGCAGTTCTTC. The full variable domain, in which reference TRBV30 and TRBJ2-1 provide the parts outside the CDR3, is SQTIHQWPATLVQPVGSPLSLECTVEGTSNPNLYWYRQAAGRGLQLLFYSVGIGQISSEVPQNLSASRPQDRQFILSSKKLLLSDSGFYLCAWSVRAGANEQFFGPGTRLTVL.